This T cell receptor beta chain was sequenced in a study of T cells in Graves' hyperthyroidism and ophthalmopathy (dated by TCRdb to about 2019). Context from the whole study: Peripheral blood samples were taken at initial diagnosis, before any treatment was given. A discovery cohort of roughly 100 patients, fewer than 50 with Graves' ophthalmopathy and approximately 55 with stable Graves' hyperthyroidism, was used to find distinguishing TCR V-J signatures. Prospective prediction of ophthalmopathy was tested in an independent validation cohort consisting of 18 hyperthyroidism patients and some 15 patients who later progressed to ophthalmopathy. The 100 or so discovery patients were divided at random into training and test sets in a 7:3 ratio. In about six Graves' hyperthyroidism patients, the study also compared T-cell repertoires from thyroid tissue with T-cell repertoires from blood. Following sampling, methimazole starting at 30 mg daily was given to hyperthyroidism patients, and high-dose intravenous methylprednisolone was given to ophthalmopathy patients. The paper reports TCR Vbeta CDR3 sequencing of approximately 130 peripheral blood samples: fewer than 50 ophthalmopathy, about 75 hyperthyroidism and around 17 progressor patients.

Hyperthyroidism patients were aged 18 to 65 years and newly diagnosed, with disease duration of less than 2 months. Any patient with an uncontrolled infection, another autoimmune disease, pregnancy or lactation was excluded. Diagnoses relied on clinical symptoms, serum thyroxine and TRAb, thyroid ultrasound and orbital computed tomography. Blood from progressor patients was drawn when they were first diagnosed with hyperthyroidism, before any ophthalmopathy symptoms appeared. Ficoll-Paque density gradient centrifugation was used to isolate PBMCs from 9.5 to 10 ml of fresh peripheral blood. Progressor patients were initially diagnosed with Graves' hyperthyroidism and developed ophthalmopathy during follow-up. Total RNA was extracted with Trizol reagent, and quality was checked on an Agilent 2100 Bioanalyzer. Turning to this clonotype: This clone's antigen is unknown. One base away there is no much larger clone; base qualities are not given.

Trimming takes 0 bases from V and 3 bases from J, and the germline ends sit 4 bases apart. The germline V gene sets CDR1 to SGHDT and CDR2 to YYEEEE. The CDR3 goes from the cysteine to the phenylalanine over 13 residues. The CDR3 DNA has 39 bases and is translated from base 1. Overall study outcomes, separate from this receptor: In validation, the model predicted progression to ophthalmopathy a median of about 6.5 months before onset, with roughly 68% sensitivity and 72.22% specificity. Blood samples also contained most of the expanded thyroid clonotypes (frequency above 0.001), which suggests that blood repertoires may reflect thyroid immune responses. A model built on a 13 V-J signature distinguished ophthalmopathy from stable hyperthyroidism, reaching roughly 88% sensitivity and about 81% specificity in cross-validation and 80%/75% in testing. No statistical method was used to fix the sample size in advance, and group allocation was not hidden from the investigators.

Amplification of TCR beta CDR3 regions was carried out from RNA transcripts. A first-round RT-PCR of the TCR CDR3 used the HTBI primer set with the Qiagen OneStep RT-PCR kit. Libraries were constructed in a second round of multiplex PCR, after which size selection and purification were carried out. Paired-end sequencing of the libraries was performed with 100 bp reads on an Illumina HiSeq2000. Under the source paper's analysis protocol: SOAPnuke was used to process the raw data, throwing out any read that contained adapters or uncalled bases, had a mean Phred below 15, or lacked an exact constant-primer or identifier match. COPE v1.2.5 was used to merge high-quality paired reads, and clonotypes were defined as unique nucleotide sequences. MiTCR v1.1 was used to align clonotypes to the IMGT TRBV, TRBD and TRBJ reference segments. Analysis was restricted to V-J combinations with a frequency above 0.0001, which covered roughly 99% of repertoires. The TCS score was defined as the ratio of F50 (clonal expansion) to E x V (chaos), calculated using BLOSUM62-based TCRdist between CDR3 peptides within each V-J. Welch's t-statistics and random forest reduced roughly 530 V-J features to 13, which were used in a naive Bayes classifier (R e1071). TCRdb reanalyzed the raw reads on its own, using fastp at Q25 for trimming and MiXCR for clone calling, and kept in-frame beta chains. Entries that share a CDR3 protein sequence are merged under the most common genes and DNA. These V and J calls derive from TCRdb rather than the authors' analysis. The sample yields fewer than 450,000 distinct CDR3 sequences; 17% were counted once. The top ten clonotypes cover around a third of the sample.

Recombination connected TRBV5-6 to TRBJ2-1, with the D gene uncertain. Sequenced: blood. The origin of this receptor is a woman in her 30s with Graves' hyperthyroidism that later progressed to Graves' ophthalmopathy. The CDR3 region: CASSLGDYNEQFF. The nucleotides read TGTGCCAGCAGCTTGGGGGACTACAATGAGCAGTTCTTC.